This TCR beta chain was documented in a study of T cell clonality in common variable immunodeficiency. General observations from the study: Reportedly, TCR beta sequences from common variable immunodeficiency showed fewer deletions and N-nucleotide insertions. CVID subjects had higher TCRbeta clonality than healthy controls, most marked in about a third.

The CDR3 runs 16 residues. The V gene lost 5 bases and the J gene lost 4 bases, with 18 bases spanning the gap. Germline loops: CDR1 SGHVS, CDR2 FNYEAQ. CVID and control samples used equivalent genomic DNA input. Sequencing used immunoSEQ multiplex PCR; TCRdb keeps in-frame clones, though not all of them. The sample yields around 42,000 clones, without any singletons. The table lists this clone with a few counts. Antigen: not known. Coverage ceases 3 residues before the CDR3 finishes, and the germline J gene fills in the end. The sample was peripheral blood mononuclear cells. This clonotype was sampled from a human donor with common variable immunodeficiency. The chain is built from TRBV7-6 and TRBJ2-1, with D maybe TRBD1 (6 bases). The CDR3 sequence is CASSPPGAPTYNEQFF. CDR3 DNA, as far as it was read: TGTGCCAGCAGCCCCCCAGGGGCACCGACTTACAATGAG. The complete variable domain, with remaining parts taken from reference TRBV7-6 and TRBJ2-1, reads GAGVSQSPRYKVTKRGQDVALRCDPISGHVSLYWYRQALGQGPEFLTYFNYEAQQDKSGLPNDRFSAERPEGSISTLTIQRTEQRDSAMYRCASSPPGAPTYNEQFFGPGTRLTVL.